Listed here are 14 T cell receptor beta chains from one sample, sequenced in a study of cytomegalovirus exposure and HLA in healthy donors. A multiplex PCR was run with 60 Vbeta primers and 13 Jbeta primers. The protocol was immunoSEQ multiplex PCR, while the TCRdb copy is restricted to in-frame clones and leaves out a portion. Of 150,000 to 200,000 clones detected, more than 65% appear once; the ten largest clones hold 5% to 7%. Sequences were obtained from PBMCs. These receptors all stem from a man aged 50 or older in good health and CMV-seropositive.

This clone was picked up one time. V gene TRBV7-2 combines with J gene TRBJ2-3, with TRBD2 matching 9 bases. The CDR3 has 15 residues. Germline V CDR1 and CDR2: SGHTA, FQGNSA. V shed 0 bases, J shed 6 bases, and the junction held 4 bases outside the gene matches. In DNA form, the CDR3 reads TGTGCCAGCAGCTTAGCAAGCGGGGGGCCCGATACGCAGTATTTT. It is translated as CASSLASGGPDTQYF.

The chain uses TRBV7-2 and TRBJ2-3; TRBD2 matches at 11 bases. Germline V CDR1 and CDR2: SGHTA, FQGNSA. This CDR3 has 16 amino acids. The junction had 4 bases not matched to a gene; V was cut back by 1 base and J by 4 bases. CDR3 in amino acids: CASSLVAGGPADTQYF. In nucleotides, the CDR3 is TGTGCCAGCAGCTTAGTAGCGGGAGGGCCTGCAGATACGCAGTATTTT.

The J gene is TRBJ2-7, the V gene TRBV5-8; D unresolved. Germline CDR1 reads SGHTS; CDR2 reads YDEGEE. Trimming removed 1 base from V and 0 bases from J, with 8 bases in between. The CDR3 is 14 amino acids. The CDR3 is CASSLKADSYEQYV. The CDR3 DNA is TGTGCCAGCAGCTTGAAGGCAGACTCCTACGAGCAGTACGTC.

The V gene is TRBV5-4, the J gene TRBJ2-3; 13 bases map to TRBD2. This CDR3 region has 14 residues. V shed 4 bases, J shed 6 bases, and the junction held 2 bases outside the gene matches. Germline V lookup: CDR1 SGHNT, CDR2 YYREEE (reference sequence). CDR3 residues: CASSLGLAGDTQYF. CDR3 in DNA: TGTGCCAGCAGCCTGGGACTAGCGGGGGATACGCAGTATTTT.

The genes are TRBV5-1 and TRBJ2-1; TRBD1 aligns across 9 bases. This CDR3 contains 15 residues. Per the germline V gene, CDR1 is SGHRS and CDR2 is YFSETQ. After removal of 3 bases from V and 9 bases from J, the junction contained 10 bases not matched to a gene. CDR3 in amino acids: CASSYGTGRVTEQFF. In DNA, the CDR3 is TGCGCCAGCAGCTATGGGACAGGGAGGGTTACTGAGCAGTTCTTC.

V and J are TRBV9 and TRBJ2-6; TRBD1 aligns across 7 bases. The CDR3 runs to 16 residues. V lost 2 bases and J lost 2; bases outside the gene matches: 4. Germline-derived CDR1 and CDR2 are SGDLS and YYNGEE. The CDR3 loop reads CASSVTQGPGANVLTF. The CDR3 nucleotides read TGTGCCAGCAGCGTCACACAGGGGCCTGGGGCCAACGTCCTGACTTTC.

The CDR3 sequence is CASSPSRQGNYGYTF. CDR3 nucleotide sequence: TGTGCCAGCTCACCAAGCAGGCAGGGGAACTATGGCTACACCTTC. The V gene is TRBV18, the J gene TRBJ1-2; perhaps TRBD1 as D (6 bases). Germline CDR1 is KGHSH and CDR2 is LQKENI. CDR3 size: 15 residues. V was shortened by 2 bases and J by 2 bases, with 12 bases between the two germline ends. The variable domain in full, completed from reference TRBV18 and TRBJ1-2, reads NAGVMQNPRHLVRRRGQEARLRCSPMKGHSHVYWYRQLPEEGLKFMVYLQKENIIDESGMPKERFSAEFPKEGPSILRIQQVVRGDSAAYFCASSPSRQGNYGYTFGSGTRLTVV.

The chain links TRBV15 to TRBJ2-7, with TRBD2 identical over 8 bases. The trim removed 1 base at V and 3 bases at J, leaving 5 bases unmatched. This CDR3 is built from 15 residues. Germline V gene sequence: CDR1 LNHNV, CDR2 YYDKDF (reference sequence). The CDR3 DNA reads TGTGCCACCAGCAGAGGGGGTAGCGGGAACTACGAGCAGTACGTC. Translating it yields CATSRGGSGNYEQYV.

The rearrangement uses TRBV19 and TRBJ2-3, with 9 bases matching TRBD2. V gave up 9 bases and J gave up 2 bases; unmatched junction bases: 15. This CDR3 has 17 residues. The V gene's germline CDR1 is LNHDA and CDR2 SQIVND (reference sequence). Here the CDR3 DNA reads TGTGCCAGCGCCGGGCGGGAGGGCCTACGACTCACAGATACGCAGTATTTT. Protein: CASAGREGLRLTDTQYF.

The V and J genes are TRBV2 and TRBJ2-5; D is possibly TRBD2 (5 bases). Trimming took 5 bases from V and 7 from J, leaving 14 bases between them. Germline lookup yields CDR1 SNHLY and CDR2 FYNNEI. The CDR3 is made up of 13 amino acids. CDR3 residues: CASSPGGDGTQYF. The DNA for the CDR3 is TGTGCCAGCAGTCCCGGAGGAGACGGGACCCAGTACTTC.

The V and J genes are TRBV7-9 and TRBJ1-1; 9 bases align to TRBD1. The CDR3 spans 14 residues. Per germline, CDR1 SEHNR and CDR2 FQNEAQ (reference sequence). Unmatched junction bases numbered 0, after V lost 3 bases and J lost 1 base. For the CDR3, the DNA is TGTGCCAGCAGCTTGACAGGGGGGAACACTGAAGCTTTCTTT. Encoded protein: CASSLTGGNTEAFF.

CDR3 sequence (DNA): TGTGCCACCACCGGGAGGGGGGCAACCTACGAGCAGTACGTC. Protein: CATTGRGATYEQYV. This chain uses TRBV2 with TRBJ2-7; 8 bases align to TRBD2. Per germline, CDR1 SNHLY and CDR2 FYNNEI. There are 14 residues in the CDR3. Trimming at V came to 10 bases and at J to 2 bases, leaving 10 bases not matched to a gene.

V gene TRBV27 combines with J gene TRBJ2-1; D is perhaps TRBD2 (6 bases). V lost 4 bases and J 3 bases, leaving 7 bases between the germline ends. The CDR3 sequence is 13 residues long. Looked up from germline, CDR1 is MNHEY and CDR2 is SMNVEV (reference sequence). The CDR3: CASSSGLYNEQFF. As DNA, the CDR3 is TGTGCCAGCAGTTCGGGACTCTACAATGAGCAGTTCTTC.

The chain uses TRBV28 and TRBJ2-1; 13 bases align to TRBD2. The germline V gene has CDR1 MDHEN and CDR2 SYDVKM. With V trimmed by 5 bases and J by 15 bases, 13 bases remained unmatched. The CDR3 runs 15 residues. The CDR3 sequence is CASSLGTSGAPAPFF. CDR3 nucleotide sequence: TGTGCCAGCAGTCTCGGGACTAGCGGGGCTCCCGCCCCGTTCTTC.